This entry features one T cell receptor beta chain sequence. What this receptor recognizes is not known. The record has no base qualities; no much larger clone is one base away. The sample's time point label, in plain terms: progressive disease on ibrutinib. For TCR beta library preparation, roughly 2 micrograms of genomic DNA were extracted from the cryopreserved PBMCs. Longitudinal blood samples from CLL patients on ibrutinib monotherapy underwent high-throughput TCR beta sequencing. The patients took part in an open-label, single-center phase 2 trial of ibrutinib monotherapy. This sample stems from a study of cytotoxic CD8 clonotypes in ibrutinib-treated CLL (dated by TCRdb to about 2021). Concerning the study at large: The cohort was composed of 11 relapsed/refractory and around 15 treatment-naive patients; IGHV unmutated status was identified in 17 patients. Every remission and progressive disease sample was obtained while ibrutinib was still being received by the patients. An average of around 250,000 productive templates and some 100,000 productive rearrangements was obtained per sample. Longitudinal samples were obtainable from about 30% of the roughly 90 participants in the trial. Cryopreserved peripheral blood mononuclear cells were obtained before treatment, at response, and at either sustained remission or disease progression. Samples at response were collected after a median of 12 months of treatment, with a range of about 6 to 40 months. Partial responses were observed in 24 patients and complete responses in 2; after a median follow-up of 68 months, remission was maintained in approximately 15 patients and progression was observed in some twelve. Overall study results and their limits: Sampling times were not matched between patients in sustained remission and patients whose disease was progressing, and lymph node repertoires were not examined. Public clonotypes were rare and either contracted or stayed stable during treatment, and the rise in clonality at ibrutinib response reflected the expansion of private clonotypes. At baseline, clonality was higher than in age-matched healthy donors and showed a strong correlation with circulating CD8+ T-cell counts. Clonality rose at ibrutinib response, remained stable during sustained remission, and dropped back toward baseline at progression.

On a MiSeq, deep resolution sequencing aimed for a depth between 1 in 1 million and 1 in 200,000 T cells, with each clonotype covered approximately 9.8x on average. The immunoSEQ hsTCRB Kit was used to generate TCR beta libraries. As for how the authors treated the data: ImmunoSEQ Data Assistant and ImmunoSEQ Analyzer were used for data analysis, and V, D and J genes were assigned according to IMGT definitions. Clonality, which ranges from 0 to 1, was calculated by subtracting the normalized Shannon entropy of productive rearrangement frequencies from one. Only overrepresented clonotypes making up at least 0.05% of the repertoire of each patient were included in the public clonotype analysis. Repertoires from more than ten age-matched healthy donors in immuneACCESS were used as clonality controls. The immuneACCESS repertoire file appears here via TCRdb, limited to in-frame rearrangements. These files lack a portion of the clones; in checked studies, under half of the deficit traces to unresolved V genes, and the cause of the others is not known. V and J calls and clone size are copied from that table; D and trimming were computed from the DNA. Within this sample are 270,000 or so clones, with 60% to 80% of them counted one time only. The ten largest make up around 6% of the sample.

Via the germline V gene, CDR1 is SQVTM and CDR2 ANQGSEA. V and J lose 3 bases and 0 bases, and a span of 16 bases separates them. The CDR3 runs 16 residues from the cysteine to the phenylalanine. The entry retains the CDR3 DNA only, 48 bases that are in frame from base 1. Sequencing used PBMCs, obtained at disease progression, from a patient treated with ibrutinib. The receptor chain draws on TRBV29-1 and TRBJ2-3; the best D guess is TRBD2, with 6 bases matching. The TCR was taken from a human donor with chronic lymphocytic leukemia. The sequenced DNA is TGCAGCGTTGATTATGGGCTAGCGATGAGCACAGATACGCAGTATTTT. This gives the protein CSVDYGLAMSTDTQYF.